This TCR beta chain was identified in a study of cytomegalovirus exposure and HLA in healthy donors. 13 Jbeta primers and 60 Vbeta primers were used for the PCR. Assay: immunoSEQ multiplex PCR; the TCRdb copy retains only in-frame clones and omits some. Of over 130,000 clones listed, nearly 90% are singletons. V gave up 6 bases and J gave up 2 bases, with 14 bases separating them. The CDR3 runs to 14 residues. Germline CDR1 is SGHDT and CDR2 is YYEEEE. Details on this clone: Its antigen is not identified.

Study-level points and caveats: Researchers reportedly found TCR beta sequences accurately predicted most subjects' HLA-A and HLA-B alleles. In a later analysis, TCR association rates varied by HLA locus: DRB1 most, HLA-C fewest.

Sequenced material: PBMCs. This clonotype was sampled from a woman aged 40-49 years in good health and CMV-seronegative. The chain couples TRBV5-6 to TRBJ2-5, with a weak D call TRBD2 (5 bases). As DNA, the CDR3 is TGTGCCAGCATCAAAGGACTGGCTCAAGAGACCCAGTACTTC. This codes for CASIKGLAQETQYF.